What follows is one T cell receptor (beta chain) and its context. Trimming cost V 6 bases and J 0 bases; bases outside gene matches: 5. This CDR3 is built from 15 residues. The germline V gene has CDR1 MRHNA and CDR2 SNTAGT. This record comes from a study of cytomegalovirus exposure and HLA in healthy donors. The method was immunoSEQ multiplex PCR; TCRdb's version includes in-frame clones alone and lacks a portion of them. Of tens of thousands of clones in the sample, roughly 96% were seen once. This chain joins TRBV6-4 and TRBJ2-3; 8 nucleotides match TRBD2. The receptor was isolated from a woman between 18 and 30 years old in good health and CMV-seronegative. What was sequenced was PBMCs. Written as DNA, the CDR3 is TGTGCCAGCAGACGACTAGCGTTTAGCACAGATACGCAGTATTTT. Protein: CASRRLAFSTDTQYF.